This entry lists 10 T cell receptor beta chains sequenced from one sample in a study of T cell clonality in common variable immunodeficiency. Antigens for these TCRs are unknown. The study, taken as a whole, reports: In common variable immunodeficiency, TCR beta chains reportedly carried fewer deletions and N-nucleotide insertions.

Sequenced by immunoSEQ multiplex PCR; TCRdb stores in-frame clones only, minus some. In total the sample includes approximately 29,000 clones, none of them seen once. Sequences were obtained from peripheral blood mononuclear cells. These receptors were collected from a human donor with common variable immunodeficiency.

This clone was seen more than once but under ten times. The read finishes 3 residues shy of the CDR3 end, and the germline J gene is used to complete it. The V gene is TRBV2, the J gene TRBJ2-7, with 8 bases identical to TRBD1. Germline lookup yields CDR1 SNHLY and CDR2 FYNNEI. This CDR3 has 14 residues. The V segment lost 7 bases and the J segment 1 base; nucleotides outside the gene matches: 6. CDR3 DNA, as far as it was read: TGTGCCAGCACCCGGGACAGGCAATCCTACGAG. As protein: CASTRDRQSYE. The complete CDR3 sequence is CASTRDRQSYEQYF.

The table lists this clone with a few counts. The junction does not match germline at one end; this may be a read error. Coverage ceases 3 residues before the CDR3 finishes, and the germline J gene fills in the end. Other DNA sequences from this sample encode an identical CDR3 as well. The V call is TRBV18, the J call TRBJ1-2; D remains unclear. The germline V gene has CDR1 KGHSH and CDR2 LQKENI. The CDR3 contains 16 residues. This CDR3 is CASSPQWARGNYGYTF. The sequenced CDR3 bases are TGTGCAAGCTCACCCCAGTGGGCGCGAGGGAACTATGGC.

This clone was seen many times. The read falls 3 residues short of the CDR3 end, and the missing part is taken from the germline J gene. V and J are TRBV18 and TRBJ1-1; TRBD1 matches at 8 bases. Per the germline V gene, CDR1 is KGHSH and CDR2 is LQKENI. The ends lost 1 base at V and 1 base at J; junction bases unmatched: 5. The CDR3 has 16 amino acids. The CDR3 bases that were read are TGTGCCAGCTCACCACGGACAGGGCTGGGGAACACTGAA. Translation: CASSPRTGLGNTE. The CDR3 in full is CASSPRTGLGNTEAFF.

This clone occurred many times. The CDR3 end is not reached by the read, which stops 3 residues before it; the germline J gene fills it in. The chain links TRBV4-2 to TRBJ2-1; 10 positions match TRBD2. CDR1 and CDR2 from the germline V gene are LGHNA and YNFKEQ. This CDR3 has 20 amino acids. The junction had 16 bases not matched to a gene; V was cut back by 0 bases and J by 5 bases. CDR3 DNA (partial): TGTGCCAGCAGCCAAGATCTTGGGGGATGGGCTAGCGGGGGAAACAATGAG. It specifies CASSQDLGGWASGGNNE. The complete CDR3 reads CASSQDLGGWASGGNNEQFF.

This clone was recorded at least ten times. The CDR3 end falls 3 residues outside the read, so it is completed with the germline J gene. The gene calls are TRBV7-2 and TRBJ2-7, with D maybe TRBD1 (6 bases). Trimming shortened V by 1 base and J by 0 bases, and 10 bases separated the two germline ends. The CDR3 has 15 residues. Germline loops: CDR1 SGHTA, CDR2 FQGNSA. The sequenced CDR3 bases are TGTGCCAGCAGCTTAGGACGGACAGCCTCCTACGAG. Encoded protein: CASSLGRTASYE. The complete CDR3 protein is CASSLGRTASYEQYF.

This clone was recorded many times. Coverage ceases 3 residues before the CDR3 finishes, and the germline J gene fills in the end. The chain is built from TRBV18 and TRBJ2-7; D ambiguous. The germline CDR1 and CDR2 sequences are KGHSH and LQKENI. This CDR3 has 14 residues. V was trimmed by 2 bases and J by 0 bases, leaving 8 bases between them. CDR3 DNA, as far as it was read: TGTGCCAGCTCACCATCAAGGGCCTCCTACGAG. Translated: CASSPSRASYE. The whole CDR3 region reads CASSPSRASYEQYF.

This clone was found many times. The read ends 3 residues before the CDR3 terminus; that terminus is restored from the germline J gene. The chain employs TRBV18 and TRBJ2-7; 7 bases map to TRBD1. In germline, CDR1 is KGHSH, CDR2 LQKENI. This CDR3 is built from 15 residues. Trimming took 2 bases from V and 5 from J; bases not matched to a gene: 9. The chain's CDR3 is CASSPSGTARHEQYF. The sequenced part of the CDR3 DNA is TGTGCCAGCTCACCATCCGGGACAGCAAGACACGAG. Full variable domain (outside the CDR3, taken from reference TRBV18 and TRBJ2-7): NAGVMQNPRHLVRRRGQEARLRCSPMKGHSHVYWYRQLPEEGLKFMVYLQKENIIDESGMPKERFSAEFPKEGPSILRIQQVVRGDSAAYFCASSPSGTARHEQYFGPGTRLTVT.

As regards this clone: The CDR3 extends 3 residues past the end of the read, so its final part is completed from the germline J gene. The chain uses TRBV19 and TRBJ1-2; no reliable D call. V was pared by 9 bases and J by 4 bases, with 18 bases between. The germline V gene encodes CDR1 LNHDA and CDR2 SQIVND (reference sequence). This CDR3 spans 14 amino acids. Partial CDR3 DNA: TGTGCCAGGACCAACTTTACAGAGCTCTATGGC. Protein sequence: CARTNFTELYG. The entire CDR3 protein is CARTNFTELYGYTF.

As to this clone: The read terminates 3 residues ahead of where the CDR3 ends, so the germline J gene completes it. The chain links TRBV7-3 to TRBJ1-6; no clear D. Trimming cost V 0 bases and J 6 bases, with 15 bases left between them. The germline CDR1 and CDR2 sequences are SGHTA and FQGTGA. CDR3 size: 17 residues. This chain's CDR3 is CASSLTSGGPLNSPLHF. CDR3 bases read: TGTGCCAGCAGCTTAACGTCTGGCGGGCCGCTTAATTCACCC.

This clone was counted at least ten times. The CDR3 is cut off 3 residues early in the read; its end comes from the germline J gene. The rearrangement uses TRBV5-1 and TRBJ1-2; no reliable D call. Trimming removed 4 bases at V and 0 bases at J, with 13 bases between. Germline CDR1 and CDR2: SGHRS and YFSETQ. The CDR3 length is 15 residues. The CDR3 spells CASSPGSGPNYGYTF. CDR3 DNA, as far as it was read: TGCGCCAGCAGCCCCGGCAGCGGACCTAACTATGGC.